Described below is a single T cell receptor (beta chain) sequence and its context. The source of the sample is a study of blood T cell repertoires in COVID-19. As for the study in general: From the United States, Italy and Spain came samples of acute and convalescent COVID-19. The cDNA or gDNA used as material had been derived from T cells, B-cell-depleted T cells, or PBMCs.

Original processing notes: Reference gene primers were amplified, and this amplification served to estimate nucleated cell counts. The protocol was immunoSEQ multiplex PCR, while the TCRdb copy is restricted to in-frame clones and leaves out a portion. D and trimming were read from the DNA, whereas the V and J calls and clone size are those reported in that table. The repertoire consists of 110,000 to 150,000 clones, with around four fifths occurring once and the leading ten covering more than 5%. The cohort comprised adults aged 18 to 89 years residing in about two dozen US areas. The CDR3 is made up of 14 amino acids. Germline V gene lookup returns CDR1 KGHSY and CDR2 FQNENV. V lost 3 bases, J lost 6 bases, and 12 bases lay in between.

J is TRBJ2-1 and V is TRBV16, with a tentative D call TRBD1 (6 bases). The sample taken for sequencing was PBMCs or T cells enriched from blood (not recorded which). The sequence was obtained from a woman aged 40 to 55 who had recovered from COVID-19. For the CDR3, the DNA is TGTGCCAGCAGCCATAGGACAGAGGGCAATGAGCAGTTCTTC. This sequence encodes CASSHRTEGNEQFF.